A selection of T cell receptor beta chains follows, all from one sample in a study of shared clonotypes between healthy human individuals. Generated by immunoSEQ multiplex PCR, the TCRdb table keeps only in-frame clones and is missing some. The table has some 1,900,000 clones, approximately 95% seen once. Specimen: naive CD8+ T cells sorted from blood. The receptors originated from a man between 18 and 29 years old in good health. Each CDR3 is given with its conserved first and last residue. The D gene is left open where the match is weak. Not all rows give a size; the values are once, few, many and, for expanded clones, a class.

d_call	clone_size	v_call	j_call	cdr3_aa	cdr3_nt
.	.	TRBV10-2	TRBJ2-7	CASRLQGPSYEQYF	TGCGCCAGCAGGCTACAGGGACCTTCCTACGAGCAGTACTTC
.	.	TRBV11-2	TRBJ1-1	CASSPGQGHTEAFF	TGTGCCAGCAGCCCAGGCCAGGGCCACACTGAAGCTTTCTTT
.	.	TRBV19	TRBJ1-5	CASSIAQGRVYGQPQHF	TGTGCCAGTAGTATAGCGCAGGGGCGCGTCTATGGTCAGCCCCAGCATTTT
TRBD2	.	TRBV18	TRBJ2-1	CASSPRDYELDEQFF	TGTGCCAGCTCACCACGGGACTACGAGTTGGATGAGCAGTTCTTC
.	.	TRBV28	TRBJ1-2	CASSPSETAYGYTF	TGTGCCAGCAGTCCGTCCGAAACTGCCTATGGCTACACCTTC
.	.	TRBV7-6	TRBJ1-3	CASSLGPSSGNTIYF	TGTGCCAGCAGCTTAGGACCGAGCTCTGGAAACACCATATATTTT
TRBD1	once	TRBV6-5	TRBJ2-3	CASSYGTGGDTQYF	TGTGCCAGCAGTTACGGGACAGGGGGGGATACGCAGTATTTT
TRBD1	.	TRBV9	TRBJ1-6	CASSVTGESPLHF	TGTGCCAGCAGCGTAACAGGGGAGTCACCCCTCCACTTT
.	.	TRBV7-6	TRBJ2-3	CASSLGFGGSTDTQYF	TGTGCCAGCAGCTTAGGTTTCGGCGGAAGCACAGATACGCAGTATTTT
.	.	TRBV7-9	TRBJ2-3	CASSLGGLASDTQYF	TGTGCCAGCAGCTTAGGGGGCCTAGCCTCAGATACGCAGTATTTT
TRBD1	few	TRBV19	TRBJ1-2	CASSTGQGTLYGYTF	TGTGCCAGTAGTACAGGACAGGGAACACTCTATGGCTACACCTTC
.	.	TRBV27	TRBJ2-7	CASSLGTLYEQYF	TGTGCCAGCAGTTTGGGGACACTCTACGAGCAGTACTTC
TRBD1	once	TRBV19	TRBJ2-7	CASSIGTGAPVEQYF	TGTGCCAGTAGTATTGGGACAGGGGCCCCCGTCGAGCAGTACTTC
TRBD1	.	TRBV10-1	TRBJ2-3	CASSEVSGQGTDTQYF	TGCGCCAGCAGTGAAGTTTCGGGACAGGGGACAGATACGCAGTATTTT
.	.	TRBV4-3	TRBJ2-5	CASSQFVVGGEQETQYF	TGCGCCAGCAGCCAATTCGTTGTAGGAGGGGAGCAAGAGACCCAGTACTTC
.	.	TRBV27	TRBJ2-7	CASGPNYSEQYF	TGTGCCAGCGGCCCGAACTATTCCGAGCAGTACTTC
.	.	TRBV27	TRBJ2-7	CASRALGSSYEQYF	TGTGCCAGCAGGGCCCTAGGGAGCTCCTACGAGCAGTACTTC
TRBD1	.	TRBV5-6	TRBJ2-1	CASEGAPSGQFF	TGTGCCAGCGAGGGGGCACCGTCAGGGCAGTTCTTC
TRBD2	few	TRBV7-9	TRBJ2-7	CASRSGGDPYEQYF	TGTGCCAGCAGGTCGGGAGGCGATCCCTACGAGCAGTACTTC
.	.	TRBV9	TRBJ2-7	CASSVGLGGDEQYF	TGTGCCAGCAGCGTAGGACTAGGGGGGGACGAGCAGTACTTC
TRBD1	.	TRBV10-2	TRBJ2-7	CAMGTGIEQYF	TGCGCCATGGGGACAGGGATCGAGCAGTACTTC
.	.	TRBV5-6	TRBJ1-2	CASSLETDVYGYTF	TGTGCCAGCAGCTTGGAGACAGACGTTTATGGCTACACCTTC
.	.	TRBV13	TRBJ1-4	CASSFQGGEKLFF	TGTGCCAGCAGCTTCCAGGGAGGGGAAAAACTGTTTTTT
.	.	TRBV12-5	TRBJ2-1	CASGLVRTGIGDNEQFF	TGTGCTAGTGGTTTGGTAAGGACGGGAATCGGGGACAATGAGCAGTTCTTC
TRBD1	.	TRBV10-3	TRBJ1-1	CATSSGQHEAFF	TGTGCCACTAGTTCGGGACAGCATGAAGCTTTCTTT
.	.	TRBV7-9	TRBJ2-7	CASSLEATDSYEQYF	TGTGCCAGCAGCTTAGAGGCCACGGACTCCTACGAGCAGTACTTC
.	.	TRBV7-9	TRBJ1-5	CASSPEGPQSNQPQHF	TGTGCCAGCAGCCCTGAGGGCCCCCAGAGCAATCAGCCCCAGCATTTT
TRBD1	.	TRBV10-2	TRBJ2-7	CASTPTGQLSYEQYF	TGCGCCAGCACCCCGACAGGGCAATTATCCTACGAGCAGTACTTC
TRBD1	.	TRBV28	TRBJ1-5	CANQGANQPQHF	TGTGCCAACCAGGGGGCGAATCAGCCCCAGCATTTT
.	.	TRBV19	TRBJ1-1	CATGNTEAFF	TGTGCCACTGGCAACACTGAAGCTTTCTTT
.	.	TRBV5-5	TRBJ2-7	CASSLEDGANLYEQYF	TGTGCCAGCAGCTTGGAAGACGGGGCGAACCTCTACGAGCAGTACTTC
.	.	TRBV5-5	TRBJ2-2	CASSLFGVPNTGELFF	TGTGCCAGCAGCCTTTTTGGAGTTCCGAACACCGGGGAGCTGTTTTTT
TRBD1	.	TRBV9	TRBJ2-3	CASSVWAGGADTQYF	TGTGCCAGCAGCGTATGGGCAGGGGGCGCAGATACGCAGTATTTT
TRBD1	.	TRBV6-5	TRBJ2-7	CASSYSPDRTYEQYF	TGTGCCAGCAGTTACTCTCCGGACAGGACCTACGAGCAGTACTTC
TRBD2	.	TRBV30	TRBJ2-3	CAWKRSPTSGSYTDTQYF	TGTGCCTGGAAACGGTCACCGACTAGCGGGAGTTACACAGATACGCAGTATTTT
.	.	TRBV5-4	TRBJ2-1	CASSFEGGVNEQFF	TGTGCCAGCAGCTTCGAGGGAGGAGTCAATGAGCAGTTCTTC
.	.	TRBV11-2	TRBJ2-7	CASSFAGGSSYEQYF	TGTGCCAGCAGCTTCGCCGGGGGAAGCTCCTACGAGCAGTACTTC
.	.	TRBV7-9	TRBJ2-7	CASSLESGDSSHEQYF	TGTGCCAGCAGCTTAGAGTCGGGGGACAGTAGTCACGAGCAGTACTTC
.	.	TRBV9	TRBJ2-7	CASSVGPGIYEQYF	TGTGCCAGCAGCGTAGGACCTGGCATCTACGAGCAGTACTTC
.	.	TRBV2	TRBJ2-7	CAITRPGTELGGQYF	TGTGCCATAACCCGTCCCGGGACGGAGCTCGGTGGGCAGTACTTC
.	.	TRBV5-5	TRBJ2-1	CASSFGAGGSDEQFF	TGTGCCAGCAGCTTTGGGGCTGGGGGATCCGATGAGCAGTTCTTC
TRBD1	.	TRBV11-2	TRBJ1-1	CASSLIGQGWDTEAFF	TGTGCCAGCAGCTTAATTGGACAGGGTTGGGACACTGAAGCTTTCTTT
.	once	TRBV7-9	TRBJ2-3	CASSQGEDTQYF	TGTGCCAGCAGCCAGGGAGAAGATACGCAGTATTTT